This T cell receptor (beta chain) emerged from a study of beta chain features in type 1 diabetes. Study results and caveats: Patients showed naive, central memory and Treg TCRB repertoires that appeared more similar than those of healthy donors. All four CD4+ subsets from Type 1 diabetes patients carried moderately but significantly shorter TCRB CDR3s.

The whole isolated RNA underwent reverse transcription, so sequencing captured expressed TCRB transcripts. TCRdb's copy holds only in-frame clones and misses some; the assay was immunoSEQ multiplex PCR. This table holds approximately 730,000 clones, around 15% found once. Concerning this clone: Its antigen is undetermined.

CDR3 length: 15 residues. Germline V gene lookup returns CDR1 PRHDT and CDR2 FYEKMQ (reference sequence). Losses at the gene ends were 5 bases for V and 4 bases for J; bases not matched to a gene: 9. Naive, central memory, regulatory and stem cell-like memory cells within the CD4+ compartment were sorted using CD45RO/CCR7/CD25/CD127/CD95/CD27. The chain joins TRBV13 to TRBJ2-3; 7 nucleotides agree with TRBD1. The material sequenced was naive CD4+ T cells from blood. The receptor was isolated from a man aged 18 to 29 with type 1 diabetes. CDR3 nucleotides: TGTGCCAGCAGCAAAAGGGGGCAGCTAGCAGATACGCAGTATTTT. Encoded protein: CASSKRGQLADTQYF.